The source of this TCR beta chain is a study of T cells after yellow fever vaccination. Study background: Fractions of limited cellularity were prepared by means of SMART-Seq v4 Ultra Low Input.

The trim removed 0 bases at V and 9 bases at J, leaving 7 bases unmatched. From germline, CDR1 is KGHSH and CDR2 LQKENI. The CDR3 has 15 residues. TCRdb re-called the 5' RACE reads with MiXCR, one entry per CDR3 protein. The data show around 330,000 distinct CDR3 sequences, around 4% seen once. The sequence came from a man between 18 and 35 years old who received the YFV17D yellow fever vaccine. This specimen was PBMCs, taken on the day of the yellow fever booster vaccination. V gene TRBV18 combines with J gene TRBJ2-1; 8 bases line up with TRBD1. The CDR3, as DNA: TGTGCCAGCTCACCACCGGGTCAGGGGGCTGGTGAGCAGTTCTTC. Protein sequence: CASSPPGQGAGEQFF.